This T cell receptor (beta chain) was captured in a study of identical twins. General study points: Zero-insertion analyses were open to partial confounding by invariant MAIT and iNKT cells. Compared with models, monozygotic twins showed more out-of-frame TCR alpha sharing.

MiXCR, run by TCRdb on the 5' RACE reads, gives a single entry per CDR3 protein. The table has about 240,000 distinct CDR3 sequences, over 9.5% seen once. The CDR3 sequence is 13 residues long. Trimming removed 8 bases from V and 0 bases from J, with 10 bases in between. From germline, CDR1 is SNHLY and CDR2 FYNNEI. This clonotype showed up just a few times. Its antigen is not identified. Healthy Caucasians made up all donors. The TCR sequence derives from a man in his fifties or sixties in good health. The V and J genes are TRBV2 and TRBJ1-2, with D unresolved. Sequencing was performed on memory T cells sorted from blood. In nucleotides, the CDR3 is TGTGCCAGCTCAGCTCAAGCTAACTATGGCTACACCTTC. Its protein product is CASSAQANYGYTF.